Included here is one TCR beta chain sequence, with context. The target antigen is unknown. V was shortened by 5 bases and J by 0 bases, with 5 bases between the two germline ends. Germline V gives CDR1 PRHDT, CDR2 FYEKMQ (reference sequence). This CDR3 comprises 13 residues. The assay was immunoSEQ multiplex PCR, and TCRdb's table has in-frame clones only and misses some. The sample holds about 51,000 clones, approximately 81% seen once. These data are taken from a study of OX40 agonist ivuxolimab in advanced cancers. Study-wide background: Every 2 weeks, patients received ivuxolimab intravenously, dosed at 0.01 to 10 mg/kg.

Whole-study findings and limits: The authors did not determine the antigen specificity of the expanded peripheral T cells.

The receptor was derived from an adult with an advanced solid tumor such as melanoma, head and neck, liver or kidney cancer. The gene calls are TRBV13 and TRBJ2-1; D is unresolved. Source: CD4+ or CD8+ T cells sorted from blood, taken in a trial of the OX40 agonist ivuxolimab. The CDR3 reads CASSLNSYNEQFF. The CDR3 nucleotides read TGTGCCAGCAGCCTCAACTCCTACAATGAGCAGTTCTTC.